Given below is one T cell receptor (beta chain) in context. The entry originates in a study of human T cells and chemical hapten exposure. About the research overall: 2% DPC applied to a roughly 2 cm by roughly 2 cm arm area sensitized donors. Alopecia areata, totalis or universalis was found in mostly female patients.

Each CDR3 protein is one row after TCRdb ran MiXCR on the RACE reads. The sample has nearly 110,000 distinct CDR3 sequences, 9% to 15% seen once. The CDR3 consists of 13 residues. CDR1 and CDR2 (germline): MNHNY, SVGAGI (reference sequence). Trimming pared 11 bases from V and 3 bases from J, leaving 17 bases between. Time point defined: pre-sensitization, week 0. Regarding treatment: therapeutic diphenylcyclopropenone sensitization with weekly scalp DPC. Ahead of applying each patch test, blood was sampled. This clonotype was sampled from a woman aged 50 to 65 with alopecia areata. Some clones in this sample may be carry-over from other donors' samples. J is TRBJ2-7 and V is TRBV6-6, with D tentatively TRBD1 (5 bases). Specimen: whole blood, collected in connection with sensitization to the hapten diphenylcyclopropenone (DPC). CDR3 coding DNA: TGTGCCGGTGGTACCGGACAATTCTACGAGCAGTACTTC. This encodes CAGGTGQFYEQYF.